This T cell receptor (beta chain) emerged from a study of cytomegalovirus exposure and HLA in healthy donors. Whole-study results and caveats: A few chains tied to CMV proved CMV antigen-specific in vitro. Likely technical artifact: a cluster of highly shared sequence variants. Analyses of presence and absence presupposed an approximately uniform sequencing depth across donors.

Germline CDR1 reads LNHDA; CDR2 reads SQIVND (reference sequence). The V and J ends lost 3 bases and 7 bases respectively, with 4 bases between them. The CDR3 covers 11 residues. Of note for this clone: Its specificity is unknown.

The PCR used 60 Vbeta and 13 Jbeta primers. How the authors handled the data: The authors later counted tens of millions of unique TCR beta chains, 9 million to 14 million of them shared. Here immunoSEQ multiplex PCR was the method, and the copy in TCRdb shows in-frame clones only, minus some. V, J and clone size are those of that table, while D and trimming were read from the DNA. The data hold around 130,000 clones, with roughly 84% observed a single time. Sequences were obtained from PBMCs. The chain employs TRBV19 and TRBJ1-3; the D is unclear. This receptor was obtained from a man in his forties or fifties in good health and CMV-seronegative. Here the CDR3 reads CASSISNTIYF. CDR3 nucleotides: TGTGCCAGTAGTATCTCGAACACCATATATTTT. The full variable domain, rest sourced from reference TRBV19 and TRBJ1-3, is DGGITQSPKYLFRKEGQNVTLSCEQNLNHDAMYWYRQDPGQGLRLIYYSQIVNDFQKGDIAEGYSVSREKKESFPLTVTSAQKNPTAFYLCASSISNTIYFGEGSWLTVV.